Each of the 6 T cell receptor beta chains below was sequenced from the same sample in a study of cytomegalovirus exposure and HLA in healthy donors (dated by TCRdb to 2016 to 2017). To prepare the library, the immunoSEQ multiplex PCR assay was applied. For the multiplex PCR, a mixture combining 60 forward primers for TCR Vbeta segments and 13 reverse primers for TCR Jbeta segments was used. TCRdb provides this immuneACCESS table in a form limited to in-frame rearrangements. Some clones are lacking; in checked studies, under half of them reflect an unresolved V gene, and why the rest are absent is not known. This sample is represented by some 120,000 clones; around 84% of them were singletons. The ten largest clones add up to about 1.8% of the sample. What was sequenced was PBMCs. These receptors all stem from a man between 18 and 35 years old in good health and CMV-seronegative.

This clone has just one count. J is TRBJ2-6 and V is TRBV14; no firm D call. In germline, CDR1 is SGHDN, CDR2 FVKESK. The CDR3 is made up of 14 amino acids. Trimming pared 4 bases from V and 1 base from J, leaving 5 bases between. This chain's CDR3 is CASSLQSGANVLTF. In DNA form, the CDR3 reads TGTGCCAGCAGCCTACAATCTGGGGCCAACGTCCTGACTTTC.

This clone was seen a single time. The J gene is TRBJ2-7, the V gene TRBV4-3; D perhaps matches TRBD1 (5 bases). Germline lookup yields CDR1 LGHNA and CDR2 YSLEER. Trimming stripped 3 bases from V and 4 bases from J, with 13 bases between. The CDR3 contains 14 residues. The CDR3 DNA follows: TGCGCCAGCAGCCACGGTAGGGGCGTTTACGAGCAGTACTTC. Its translation: CASSHGRGVYEQYF.

The sample holds a few counts of this clone. J is TRBJ1-6 and V is TRBV9; 8 positions agree with TRBD1. Germline V gives CDR1 SGDLS, CDR2 YYNGEE. The length of the CDR3 is 15 residues. J lost 4 bases, V lost 3 bases, and 3 bases had no gene match. The CDR3 DNA sequence: TGTGCCAGCAGCGCCCAGGGGGCTTATAATTCACCCCTCCACTTT. This codes for CASSAQGAYNSPLHF.

This clone was observed a handful of times. CDR3 in amino acids: CASSQEAGRETQYF. In DNA form, the CDR3 reads TGTGCCAGCAGCCAGGAAGCGGGACGGGAGACCCAGTACTTC. The V and J genes are TRBV11-2 and TRBJ2-5; 7 bases agree with TRBD2. After removal of 5 bases from V and 5 bases from J, the junction contained 8 bases not matched to a gene. Germline V gene data show CDR1 as SGHAT and CDR2 as FQNNGV. CDR3 length equals 14 residues.

The chain carries TRBV2 and TRBJ2-5; D possibly corresponds to TRBD1 (5 bases). The V end lost 6 bases, the J end lost 2 bases, and 13 bases lay between the germline ends. The V gene's germline CDR1 is SNHLY and CDR2 FYNNEI. This CDR3 is built from 14 residues. The CDR3 DNA reads as TGTGCCAGCAGAATAAGTGGGGCACAAGAGACCCAGTACTTC. It translates to CASRISGAQETQYF.

The J gene is TRBJ2-5, the V gene TRBV5-6; the D is unclear. The CDR3 extends over 14 amino acids. V gave up 0 bases and J gave up 0 bases, with 6 bases separating them. Germline assignment: CDR1 SGHDT and CDR2 YYEEEE. The CDR3 region is CASSLERYQETQYF. In nucleotides, the CDR3 is TGTGCCAGCAGCTTGGAACGGTACCAAGAGACCCAGTACTTC.